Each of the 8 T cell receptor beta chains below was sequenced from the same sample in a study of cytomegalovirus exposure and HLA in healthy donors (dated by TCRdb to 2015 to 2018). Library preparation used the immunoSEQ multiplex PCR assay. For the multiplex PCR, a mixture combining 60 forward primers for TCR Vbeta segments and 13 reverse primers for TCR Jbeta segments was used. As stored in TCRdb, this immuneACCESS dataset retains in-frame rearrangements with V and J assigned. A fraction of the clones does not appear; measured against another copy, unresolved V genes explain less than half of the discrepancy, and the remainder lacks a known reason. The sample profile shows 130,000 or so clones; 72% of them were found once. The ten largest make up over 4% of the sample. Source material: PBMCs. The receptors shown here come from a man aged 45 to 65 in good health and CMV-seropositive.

The CDR3 protein is CSVASGKGEQYF. CDR3 nucleotides: TGCAGCGTCGCTAGCGGGAAGGGGGAGCAGTACTTC. The rearrangement links TRBV29-1 to TRBJ2-5, with 9 bases that match TRBD2. The CDR3 is 12 residues long. J lost 11 bases, V lost 6 bases, and 10 bases had no gene match. From germline, CDR1 is SQVTM and CDR2 ANQGSEA.

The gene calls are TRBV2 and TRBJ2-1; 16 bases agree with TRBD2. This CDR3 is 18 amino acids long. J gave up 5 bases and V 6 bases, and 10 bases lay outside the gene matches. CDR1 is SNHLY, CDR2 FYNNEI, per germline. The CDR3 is CASSRGLAGGPENNEQFF. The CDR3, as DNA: TGTGCCAGCAGCCGGGGACTAGCGGGAGGGCCAGAAAACAATGAGCAGTTCTTC.

In nucleotides, the CDR3 is TGTGCCAGTATTGAGACAGGGAGCCGCTATGAGCAGTTCTTC. Its protein is CASIETGSRYEQFF. The chain employs TRBV19 and TRBJ2-1; 7 nucleotides line up with TRBD1. Germline V gene sequence: CDR1 LNHDA, CDR2 SQIVND (reference sequence). The CDR3 extends over 14 amino acids. Losses at the gene ends were 7 bases for V and 8 bases for J; bases not matched to a gene: 11.

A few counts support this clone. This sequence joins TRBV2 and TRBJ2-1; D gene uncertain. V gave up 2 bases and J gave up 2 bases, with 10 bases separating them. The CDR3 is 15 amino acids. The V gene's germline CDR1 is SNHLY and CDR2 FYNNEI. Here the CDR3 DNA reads TGTGCCAGCAGTGAAATGATACTCACCTACAATGAGCAGTTCTTC. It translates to CASSEMILTYNEQFF.

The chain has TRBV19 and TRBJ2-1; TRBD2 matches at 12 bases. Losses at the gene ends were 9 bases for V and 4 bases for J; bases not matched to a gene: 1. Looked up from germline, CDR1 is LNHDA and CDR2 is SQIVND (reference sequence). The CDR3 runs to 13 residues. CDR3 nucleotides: TGTGCCAGCGGACTAGCGGGGTACAATGAGCAGTTCTTC. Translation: CASGLAGYNEQFF.

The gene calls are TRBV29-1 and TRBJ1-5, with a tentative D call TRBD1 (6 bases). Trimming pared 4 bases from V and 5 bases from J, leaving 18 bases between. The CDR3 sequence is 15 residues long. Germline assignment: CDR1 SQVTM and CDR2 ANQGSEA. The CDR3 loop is CSVAGGHGEDQPQHF. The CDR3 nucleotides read TGCAGCGTTGCGGGGGGACATGGGGAGGATCAGCCCCAGCATTTT.

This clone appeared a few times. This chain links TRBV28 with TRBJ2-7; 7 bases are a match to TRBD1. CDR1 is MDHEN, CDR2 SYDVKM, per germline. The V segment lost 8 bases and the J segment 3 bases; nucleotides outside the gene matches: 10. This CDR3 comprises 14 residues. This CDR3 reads CASDTTGMSYEQYF. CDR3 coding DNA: TGTGCCAGCGATACGACAGGGATGAGCTACGAGCAGTACTTC.

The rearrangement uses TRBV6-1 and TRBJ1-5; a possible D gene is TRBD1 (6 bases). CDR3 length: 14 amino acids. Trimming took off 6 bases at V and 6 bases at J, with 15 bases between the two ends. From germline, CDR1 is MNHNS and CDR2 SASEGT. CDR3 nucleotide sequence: TGTGCCAGCAGGGAACAGGGAAAGGGTCAGCCCCAGCATTTT. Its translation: CASREQGKGQPQHF.